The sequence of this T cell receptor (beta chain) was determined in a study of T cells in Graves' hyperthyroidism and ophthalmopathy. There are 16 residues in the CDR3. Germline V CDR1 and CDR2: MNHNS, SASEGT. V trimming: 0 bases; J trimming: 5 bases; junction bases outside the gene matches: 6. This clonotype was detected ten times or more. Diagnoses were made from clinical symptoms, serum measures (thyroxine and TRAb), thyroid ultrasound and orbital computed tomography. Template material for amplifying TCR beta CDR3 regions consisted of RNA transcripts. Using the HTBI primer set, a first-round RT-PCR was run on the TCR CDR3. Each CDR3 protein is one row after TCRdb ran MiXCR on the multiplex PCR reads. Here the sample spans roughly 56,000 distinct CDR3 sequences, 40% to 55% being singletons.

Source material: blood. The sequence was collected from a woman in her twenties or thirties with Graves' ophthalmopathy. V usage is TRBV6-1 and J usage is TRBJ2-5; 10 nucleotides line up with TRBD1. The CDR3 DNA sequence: TGTGCCAGCAGTGAAGCTGGGACAGGGGTTGCGGAGACCCAGTACTTC. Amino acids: CASSEAGTGVAETQYF.